A selection of T cell receptor beta chains follows, all from one sample in a study of T cell responses to AZD1222 COVID-19 vaccine. The method was immunoSEQ multiplex PCR; TCRdb's version includes in-frame clones alone and lacks a portion of them. The table shows about 140,000 clones, with over 75% occurring only once. The starting material was peripheral blood, obtained on day 0 of AZD1222 vaccination. These receptor sequences come from an adult in good health. CDR3s include the opening cysteine and the closing phenylalanine or tryptophan. The D gene is left open where the match is weak. Part of the rows lack a size; the others show once, few, many or a class for expanded clones.

D	V	J	size	DNA	CDR3
TRBD2	TRBV4-1	TRBJ2-7	NA	TGCGCCAGCAGCCAAGATCCCGGGACTAGCGGGGGTCTCGCCTACGAGCAGTACTTC	CASSQDPGTSGGLAYEQYF
TRBD2	TRBV18	TRBJ2-7	many	TGTGCCAGCTCACCACGGCGGGAGCTACCCTACGAGCAGTACTTC	CASSPRRELPYEQYF
NA	TRBV19	TRBJ1-4	few	TGTGCCAGTAGTATTGTAACTCGGTTTAATGAAAAACTGTTTTTT	CASSIVTRFNEKLFF
NA	TRBV5-5	TRBJ2-2	NA	TGTGCCAGCAGCCCCGACACGGGGCGAAACGGGGAGCTGTTTTTT	CASSPDTGRNGELFF
NA	TRBV27	TRBJ1-2	NA	TGTGCCAGCTCCCCTGGGGGAGTCGCCTCTAACTATGGCTACACCTTC	CASSPGGVASNYGYTF
NA	TRBV28	TRBJ1-4	NA	TGTGCCAGCCGCTCGTGGGTTAAGAAGGGGGAAAAACTGTTTTTT	CASRSWVKKGEKLFF
NA	TRBV4-1	TRBJ1-3	once	TGCGCCAGCAGCCAAGAACGACGGAGCTCTGGAAACACCATATATTTT	CASSQERRSSGNTIYF
TRBD2	TRBV7-9	TRBJ2-7	NA	TGTGCCAGCAGTCCCGGATCGGGGGGAAAGCAGTACTTC	CASSPGSGGKQYF
NA	TRBV12-3/TRBV12-4	TRBJ1-2	NA	TGTGCCAGCAGTTTGACCGCTAAAGGCTACACCTTC	CASSLTAKGYTF
NA	TRBV9	TRBJ2-7	NA	TGTGCCAGCAGCGGCCGGCAGGGGCGCCACGAGCAGTACTTC	CASSGRQGRHEQYF
NA	TRBV10-2	TRBJ2-2	NA	TGCGCCAGCAGTTCGGTTGGCGGATCCACCGGGGAGCTGTTTTTT	CASSSVGGSTGELFF
TRBD1	TRBV30	TRBJ1-3	NA	TGTGCCTGGAGCGCAGGGGGTGGAGGAAACACCATATATTTT	CAWSAGGGGNTIYF
NA	TRBV10-1	TRBJ2-7	NA	TGCGCCAGCAGTGAGTCTAAGTCCCCCTACGAGCAGTACTTC	CASSESKSPYEQYF
NA	TRBV5-1	TRBJ1-6	NA	TGCGCCAGCAGCTTGAGTCTGGGGACTAATTCACCCCTCCACTTT	CASSLSLGTNSPLHF
TRBD1	TRBV14	TRBJ2-7	once	TGTGCCAGCAGCCAGGGACAGGGATGGGAGCAGTACTTC	CASSQGQGWEQYF
NA	TRBV9	TRBJ1-3	NA	TGTGCCAGCAGCACGGCCGCGACCATTAACTCTGGAAACACCATATATTTT	CASSTAATINSGNTIYF
NA	TRBV20-1	TRBJ1-2	NA	TGCAGTGCTAGTGATCGGGGGAACTATGGCTACACCTTC	CSASDRGNYGYTF
NA	TRBV5-5	TRBJ2-2	NA	TGTGCCAGCAGCTTCCGACCGAAGGGGGGGAACACCGGGGAGCTGTTTTTT	CASSFRPKGGNTGELFF
TRBD1	TRBV18	TRBJ1-6	NA	TGTGCCAGCTCACCGGGTGACAGGGTGTCATCACCCCTCCACTTT	CASSPGDRVSSPLHF
NA	TRBV29-1	TRBJ1-1	NA	TGCAGCGTAGGACCTGGCGCGGCTTTCTTT	CSVGPGAAFF
TRBD1	TRBV30	TRBJ1-5	NA	TGTGCCTCCGGGACAGGGCTCTCCTGGGGACAGCCCCAGCATTTT	CASGTGLSWGQPQHF
NA	TRBV5-1	TRBJ2-1	NA	TGCGCCACCAGCCCCGGAGCCTCCTACAATGAGCAGTTCTTC	CATSPGASYNEQFF
NA	TRBV6-5	TRBJ1-3	NA	TGTGCCAGCAGTTACTCCTCAGTCTCTGGAAACACCATATATTTT	CASSYSSVSGNTIYF
TRBD2	TRBV3-1/TRBV3-2	TRBJ2-5	NA	TGTGCCAGCAGCCAAGAACTAGCGCTTCAAGAGACCCAGTACTTC	CASSQELALQETQYF
NA	TRBV6-5	TRBJ1-5	NA	TGTGCCAGCAGTTACGTTTCCCCGGGGGCGAATCAGCCCCAGCATTTT	CASSYVSPGANQPQHF
TRBD1	TRBV9	TRBJ2-7	NA	TGTGCCAGCAGCCCCGGGGGGGGACAGGGGGCCTACGAGCAGTACTTC	CASSPGGGQGAYEQYF
TRBD1	TRBV2	TRBJ2-7	few	TGTGCCAGCAGTGGGACAGGCTTTAACTACGAGCAGTACTTC	CASSGTGFNYEQYF